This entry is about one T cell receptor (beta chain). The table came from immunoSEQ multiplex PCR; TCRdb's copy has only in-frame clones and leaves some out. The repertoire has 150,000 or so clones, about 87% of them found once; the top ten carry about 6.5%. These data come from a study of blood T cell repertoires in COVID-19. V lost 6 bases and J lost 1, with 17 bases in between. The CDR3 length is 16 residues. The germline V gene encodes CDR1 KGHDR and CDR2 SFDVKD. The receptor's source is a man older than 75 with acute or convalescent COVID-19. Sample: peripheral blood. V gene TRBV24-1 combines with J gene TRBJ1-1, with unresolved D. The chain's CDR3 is CATSKEGNGENTEAFF. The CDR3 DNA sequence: TGTGCCACCAGTAAAGAAGGGAACGGGGAGAACACTGAAGCTTTCTTT.